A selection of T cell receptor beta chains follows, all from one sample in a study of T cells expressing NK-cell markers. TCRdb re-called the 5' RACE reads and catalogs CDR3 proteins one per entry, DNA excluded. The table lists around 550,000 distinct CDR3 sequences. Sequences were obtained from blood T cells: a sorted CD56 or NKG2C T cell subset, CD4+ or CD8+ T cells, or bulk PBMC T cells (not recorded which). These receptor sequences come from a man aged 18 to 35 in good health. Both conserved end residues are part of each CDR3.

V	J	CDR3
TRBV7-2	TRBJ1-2	CASSSSTLLYGYTF
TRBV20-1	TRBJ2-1	CSARDLGGGQDEQFF
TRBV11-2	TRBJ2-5	CASTTPGLAGEGGETQYF
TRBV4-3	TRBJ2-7	CASSQEGTGDEQYF
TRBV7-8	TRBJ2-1	CASSYGGGLAGGPRNEQFF
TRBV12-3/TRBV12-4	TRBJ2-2	CASRPRVGEVTGELFF
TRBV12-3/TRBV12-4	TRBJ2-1	CASSSWTGKSSYNEQFF
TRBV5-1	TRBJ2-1	CASSLGAGGLYNEQFF
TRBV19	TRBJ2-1	CASSMSRGVLNEQFF
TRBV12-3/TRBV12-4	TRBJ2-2	CASSLRAGSHGELFF
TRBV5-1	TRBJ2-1	CASSFFGGAENEQFF
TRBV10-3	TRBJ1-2	CAISELSYGYTF
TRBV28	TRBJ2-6	CASRRSGANVLTF
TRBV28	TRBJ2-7	CASSLPGTGVSSYEQYF
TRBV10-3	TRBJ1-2	CAIRGQGSYGYTF
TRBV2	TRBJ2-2	CASRSGPGANTGELFF
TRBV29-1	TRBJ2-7	CSVSVGTPYEQYF
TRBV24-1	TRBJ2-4	CATSDPSGRDNIQYF
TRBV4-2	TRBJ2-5	CASSPDESGTAKTQYF
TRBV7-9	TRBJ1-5	CASSPYPGGVQPQHF
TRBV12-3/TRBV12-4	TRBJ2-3	CASSLALGGIGTDTQYF
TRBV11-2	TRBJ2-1	CASSSLDRGSYNEQFF
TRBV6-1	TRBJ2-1	CASSVERRRQFF
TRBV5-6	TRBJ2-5	CASSLAGAPETQYF
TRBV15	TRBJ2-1	CATSPQVAGGPYNEQFF
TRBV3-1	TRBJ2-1	CASSYRYGGFYNEQFF
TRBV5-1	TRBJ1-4	CASSGGQQNEKLFF
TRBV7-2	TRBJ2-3	CASKVGSGTDTQYF
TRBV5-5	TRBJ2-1	CASSGQGGSYNEQFF
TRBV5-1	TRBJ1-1	CASSLRTGERTEAFF
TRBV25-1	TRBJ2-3	CASTAGFVSDTQYF
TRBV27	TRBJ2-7	CASSWTTGSLEQYF
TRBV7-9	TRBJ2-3	CASSQVGVSTDTQYF
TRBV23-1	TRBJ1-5	CASTHEGHSYGTTQHF
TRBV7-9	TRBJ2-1	CASSPGTSLYNEQFF
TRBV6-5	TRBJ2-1	CASSYSGTTDNEQFF
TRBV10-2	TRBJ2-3	CASSRQAGPTDTQYF
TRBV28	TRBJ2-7	CASSLYDYEQYF
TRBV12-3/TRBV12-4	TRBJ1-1	CASSEPGQGMNTEAFF
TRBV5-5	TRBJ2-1	CASSAGQGDYNEQFF
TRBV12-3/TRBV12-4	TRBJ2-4	CASSLRTGGLAKNIQYF
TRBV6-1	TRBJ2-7	CASSRSSGQGNNEQYF
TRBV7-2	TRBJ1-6	CASSLGAGQGNSPLHF
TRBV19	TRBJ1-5	CASSIETDQPQHF
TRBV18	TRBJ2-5	CASSPKLEEETQYF